The 10 T cell receptor beta chains reported below all come from one sample, sequenced in a study of blood T cells in healthy people across ages. The second PCR ran about 6 to 12 cycles with a sample-barcoded 5' primer and J-beta primers. Using its own MiXCR run on the 5' RACE reads, TCRdb lists one record per CDR3 protein. The sample has approximately 580,000 distinct CDR3 sequences, around 24% seen once. The same sample was also used in a study of T cells of mothers and their children.

The sample comprised blood. These receptor sequences come from a boy aged 5-17 years in good health.

The rearrangement uses TRBV12-3 or TRBV12-4 and TRBJ2-1; D gene ambiguous. The J call is uncertain, as TRBJ2-5 better fits the DNA end. The CDR3 sequence is 14 residues long. CDR3 amino acids: CASSGERLQETQYF. The CDR3 nucleotides are TGTGCCAGCAGTGGCGAAAGATTACAAGAGACCCAGTACTTC.

Concerning this clonotype itself: It is likely a read error, because the conserved phenylalanine at the end of the CDR3 is missing. The CDR3 DNA is TGTGCCACCAGTGAGGGGACTTGGGGCTACACCCTC. This translates into CATSEGTWGYTL. The J gene is TRBJ1-2, the V gene TRBV24-1; D might be TRBD1 (5 bases). In germline, CDR1 is KGHDR, CDR2 SFDVKD. Trimming left V 4 bases short and J 8 bases short, with 10 bases between. The CDR3 loop spans 12 amino acids.

A few counts support this clonotype. A clone one base away is much larger, so this may be a read error. The V and J genes are TRBV7-2 and TRBJ2-5; the match to TRBD2 covers 11 bases. The germline gives CDR1 SGHTA, CDR2 FQGNSA. The CDR3 loop spans 17 amino acids. Here the CDR3 reads CAGSAGTSGSWGETQYF. CDR3 DNA sequence: TGTGCCGGCAGCGCAGGGACTAGCGGTTCCTGGGGGGAGACCCAGTACTTC.

As concerns this clonotype: Relative to the germline gene, one junction end is altered; a read error may explain this. The rearrangement joins TRBV20-1 to TRBJ2-3; 7 bases line up with TRBD2. Germline CDR1 and CDR2: DFQATT and SNEGSKA (reference sequence). The CDR3 is 16 amino acids. The CDR3, as DNA: TGCAGTACTAGAGACCTAGCGGATTTTAGCACAGATACGCAGTATTTT. Its protein product is CSTRDLADFSTDTQYF.

The chain is built from TRBV3-1 and TRBJ1-4; TRBD1 is a possible D gene (6 bases). Germline V lookup: CDR1 LGHDT, CDR2 YNNKEL (reference sequence). V shed 3 bases and J shed 5 bases, with 13 bases lying between them. This CDR3 has 15 amino acids. In DNA, the CDR3 is TGTGCCAGCAGCCATTCGGGGGGGCGGAATGAAAAACTGTTTTTT. It codes for CASSHSGGRNEKLFF.

The chain employs TRBV7-9 and TRBJ1-1, with 7 bases lining up with TRBD1. Trimming cost V 5 bases and J 5 bases; bases outside gene matches: 11. CDR1 is SEHNR and CDR2 is FQNEAQ in the germline V gene (reference sequence). The CDR3 has 15 residues. CDR3 sequence reads: CASSILEGARTEAFF. Here the CDR3 DNA reads TGTGCCAGCAGCATACTCGAGGGGGCGCGTACTGAAGCTTTCTTT.

This clonotype was detected only a few times. Mismatch with germline at one junction end may stem from a read error. V and J are TRBV12-3 or TRBV12-4 and TRBJ1-1; TRBD1 might be the D (5 bases). The CDR3 contains 16 residues. CDR3 protein: CAGSPNPGLLNTEAFF. DNA for the CDR3: TGTGCCGGCAGCCCCAACCCGGGGCTACTGAACACTGAAGCTTTCTTT.

The chain combines TRBV28 with TRBJ2-5; D is undetermined. Near its end, the DNA agrees better with TRBJ2-1, so the J call may be wrong. CDR1 is MDHEN, CDR2 SYDVKM, per germline. The CDR3 is made up of 11 amino acids. The CDR3 reads CASSFGLEQFF. The CDR3 coding sequence is TGTGCCAGCAGTTTTGGGCTAGAGCAGTTCTTC.

This clonotype was seen more than once but under ten times. The chain couples TRBV9 to TRBJ1-4, with 10 bases fitting TRBD1. The CDR3 length is 15 residues. Germline trimming cut 3 bases from V and 7 bases from J; bases unmatched to any gene: 6. The germline V gene has CDR1 SGDLS and CDR2 YYNGEE. The CDR3 nucleotides read TGTGCCAGCAGCGCCTCCGGGACAGGGGTTGAAAAACTGTTTTTT. This codes for CASSASGTGVEKLFF. Full variable domain (remainder filled in from reference TRBV9 and TRBJ1-4): DSGVTQTPKHLITATGQRVTLRCSPRSGDLSVYWYQQSLDQGLQFLIQYYNGEERAKGNILERFSAQQFPDLHSELNLSSLELGDSALYFCASSASGTGVEKLFFGSGTQLSVL.

V and J are TRBV28 and TRBJ2-1; 11 bases are a match to TRBD2. V lost 3 bases, J lost 2 bases, and 6 bases stayed unmatched. Germline assignment: CDR1 MDHEN and CDR2 SYDVKM. This CDR3 is built from 17 residues. CDR3 residues: CASSLASGRTAYNEQFF. In nucleotides, the CDR3 is TGTGCCAGCAGTTTGGCTAGCGGGAGGACCGCCTACAATGAGCAGTTCTTC.